Following are 3 T cell receptor beta chains from one sample sequenced in a study of cytomegalovirus exposure and HLA in healthy donors. 13 Jbeta primers and 60 Vbeta primers were used for the PCR. Clones were read by immunoSEQ multiplex PCR, and TCRdb kept only the in-frame ones, dropping some. Among 100,000 to 150,000 clones listed, roughly four fifths were seen once. Sequencing was done on a sample of PBMCs. Source of these receptors: a woman aged 40 to 50 in good health and CMV-seropositive.

The chain links TRBV7-3 to TRBJ1-1; weak D call: TRBD1 (5 bases). This CDR3 has 14 residues. Trimming pared 3 bases from V and 3 bases from J, leaving 11 bases between. Germline CDR1 reads SGHTA; CDR2 reads FQGTGA. CDR3 in amino acids: CASSFGSGDTEAFF. CDR3 in DNA: TGTGCCAGCAGCTTCGGCTCGGGGGACACTGAAGCTTTCTTT.

CDR3 region: CSGVAGTGSSYEQYF. CDR3 DNA: TGCAGCGGGGTCGCAGGGACAGGGAGCTCCTACGAGCAGTACTTC. The chain has TRBV29-1 and TRBJ2-7; 9 bases match TRBD1. Germline values: CDR1 SQVTM, CDR2 ANQGSEA. The CDR3 is made up of 15 amino acids. V lost 7 bases, J lost 0 bases, and 10 bases stayed unmatched.

The chain uses TRBV27 and TRBJ2-3; 9 bases fit TRBD1. After removal of 5 bases from V and 4 bases from J, the junction contained 1 base not matched to a gene. The CDR3 is 13 residues long. The germline V gene encodes CDR1 MNHEY and CDR2 SMNVEV (reference sequence). CDR3 sequence reads: CASSRTGADTQYF. The CDR3 coding sequence is TGTGCCAGCAGTCGGACAGGGGCAGATACGCAGTATTTT.